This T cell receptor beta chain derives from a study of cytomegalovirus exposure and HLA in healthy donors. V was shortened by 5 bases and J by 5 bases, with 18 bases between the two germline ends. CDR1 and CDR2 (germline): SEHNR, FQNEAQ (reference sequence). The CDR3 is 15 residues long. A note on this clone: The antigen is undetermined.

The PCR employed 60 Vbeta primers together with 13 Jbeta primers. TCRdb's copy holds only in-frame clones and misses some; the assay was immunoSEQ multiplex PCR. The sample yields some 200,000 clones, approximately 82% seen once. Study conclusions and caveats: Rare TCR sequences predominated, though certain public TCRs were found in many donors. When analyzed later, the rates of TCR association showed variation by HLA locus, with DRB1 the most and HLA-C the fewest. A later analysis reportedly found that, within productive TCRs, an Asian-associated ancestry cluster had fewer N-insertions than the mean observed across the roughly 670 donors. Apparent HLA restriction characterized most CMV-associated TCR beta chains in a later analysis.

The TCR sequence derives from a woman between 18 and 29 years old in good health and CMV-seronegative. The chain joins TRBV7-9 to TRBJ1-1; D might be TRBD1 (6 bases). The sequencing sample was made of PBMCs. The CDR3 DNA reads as TGTGCCAGCAGCCTCTTATACGGAACAGGGACTGAAGCTTTCTTT. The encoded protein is CASSLLYGTGTEAFF. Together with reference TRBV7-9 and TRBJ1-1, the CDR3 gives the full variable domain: DTGVSQNPRHKITKRGQNVTFRCDPISEHNRLYWYRQTLGQGPEFLTYFQNEAQLEKSRLLSDRFSAERPKGSFSTLEIQRTEQGDSAMYLCASSLLYGTGTEAFFGQGTRLTVV.